What follows is one T cell receptor beta chain and its context. The data were taken from a study of PD-L1 blockade in urothelial cancer. Using immunoSEQ multiplex PCR, the repertoire was profiled, and TCRdb retains in-frame clones only, with some absent. The sample has more than 35,000 clones; just over 35% are singletons. The CDR3 length is 14 residues. Germline assignment: CDR1 SNHLY and CDR2 FYNNEI. V lost 7 bases and J lost 7, with 17 bases in between. The sequence came from a man aged 55 to 70 with urothelial cancer. The V and J genes are TRBV2 and TRBJ1-5, with no clear D. The material sequenced was tumor tissue, taken before atezolizumab (anti-PD-L1) treatment. The CDR3 DNA reads TGTGCCAGCACCTCCTCGGGGTCCCGGCAGCCCCAGCATTTT. It translates to CASTSSGSRQPQHF.